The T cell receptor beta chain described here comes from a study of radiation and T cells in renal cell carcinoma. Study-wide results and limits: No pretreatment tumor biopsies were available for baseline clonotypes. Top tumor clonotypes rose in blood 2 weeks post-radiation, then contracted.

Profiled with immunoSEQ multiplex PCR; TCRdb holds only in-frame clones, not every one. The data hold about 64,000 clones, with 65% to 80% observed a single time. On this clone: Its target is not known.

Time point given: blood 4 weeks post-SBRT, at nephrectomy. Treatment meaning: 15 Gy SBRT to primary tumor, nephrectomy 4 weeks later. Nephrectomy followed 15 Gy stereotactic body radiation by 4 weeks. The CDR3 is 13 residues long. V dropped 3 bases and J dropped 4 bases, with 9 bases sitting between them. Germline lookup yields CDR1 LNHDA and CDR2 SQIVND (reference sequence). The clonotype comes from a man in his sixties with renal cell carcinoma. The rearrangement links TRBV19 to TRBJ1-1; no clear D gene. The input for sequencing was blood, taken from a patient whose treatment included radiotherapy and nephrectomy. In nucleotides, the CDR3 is TGTGCCAGTAGTATCCAAACGGTCACTGAAGCTTTCTTT. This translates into CASSIQTVTEAFF.